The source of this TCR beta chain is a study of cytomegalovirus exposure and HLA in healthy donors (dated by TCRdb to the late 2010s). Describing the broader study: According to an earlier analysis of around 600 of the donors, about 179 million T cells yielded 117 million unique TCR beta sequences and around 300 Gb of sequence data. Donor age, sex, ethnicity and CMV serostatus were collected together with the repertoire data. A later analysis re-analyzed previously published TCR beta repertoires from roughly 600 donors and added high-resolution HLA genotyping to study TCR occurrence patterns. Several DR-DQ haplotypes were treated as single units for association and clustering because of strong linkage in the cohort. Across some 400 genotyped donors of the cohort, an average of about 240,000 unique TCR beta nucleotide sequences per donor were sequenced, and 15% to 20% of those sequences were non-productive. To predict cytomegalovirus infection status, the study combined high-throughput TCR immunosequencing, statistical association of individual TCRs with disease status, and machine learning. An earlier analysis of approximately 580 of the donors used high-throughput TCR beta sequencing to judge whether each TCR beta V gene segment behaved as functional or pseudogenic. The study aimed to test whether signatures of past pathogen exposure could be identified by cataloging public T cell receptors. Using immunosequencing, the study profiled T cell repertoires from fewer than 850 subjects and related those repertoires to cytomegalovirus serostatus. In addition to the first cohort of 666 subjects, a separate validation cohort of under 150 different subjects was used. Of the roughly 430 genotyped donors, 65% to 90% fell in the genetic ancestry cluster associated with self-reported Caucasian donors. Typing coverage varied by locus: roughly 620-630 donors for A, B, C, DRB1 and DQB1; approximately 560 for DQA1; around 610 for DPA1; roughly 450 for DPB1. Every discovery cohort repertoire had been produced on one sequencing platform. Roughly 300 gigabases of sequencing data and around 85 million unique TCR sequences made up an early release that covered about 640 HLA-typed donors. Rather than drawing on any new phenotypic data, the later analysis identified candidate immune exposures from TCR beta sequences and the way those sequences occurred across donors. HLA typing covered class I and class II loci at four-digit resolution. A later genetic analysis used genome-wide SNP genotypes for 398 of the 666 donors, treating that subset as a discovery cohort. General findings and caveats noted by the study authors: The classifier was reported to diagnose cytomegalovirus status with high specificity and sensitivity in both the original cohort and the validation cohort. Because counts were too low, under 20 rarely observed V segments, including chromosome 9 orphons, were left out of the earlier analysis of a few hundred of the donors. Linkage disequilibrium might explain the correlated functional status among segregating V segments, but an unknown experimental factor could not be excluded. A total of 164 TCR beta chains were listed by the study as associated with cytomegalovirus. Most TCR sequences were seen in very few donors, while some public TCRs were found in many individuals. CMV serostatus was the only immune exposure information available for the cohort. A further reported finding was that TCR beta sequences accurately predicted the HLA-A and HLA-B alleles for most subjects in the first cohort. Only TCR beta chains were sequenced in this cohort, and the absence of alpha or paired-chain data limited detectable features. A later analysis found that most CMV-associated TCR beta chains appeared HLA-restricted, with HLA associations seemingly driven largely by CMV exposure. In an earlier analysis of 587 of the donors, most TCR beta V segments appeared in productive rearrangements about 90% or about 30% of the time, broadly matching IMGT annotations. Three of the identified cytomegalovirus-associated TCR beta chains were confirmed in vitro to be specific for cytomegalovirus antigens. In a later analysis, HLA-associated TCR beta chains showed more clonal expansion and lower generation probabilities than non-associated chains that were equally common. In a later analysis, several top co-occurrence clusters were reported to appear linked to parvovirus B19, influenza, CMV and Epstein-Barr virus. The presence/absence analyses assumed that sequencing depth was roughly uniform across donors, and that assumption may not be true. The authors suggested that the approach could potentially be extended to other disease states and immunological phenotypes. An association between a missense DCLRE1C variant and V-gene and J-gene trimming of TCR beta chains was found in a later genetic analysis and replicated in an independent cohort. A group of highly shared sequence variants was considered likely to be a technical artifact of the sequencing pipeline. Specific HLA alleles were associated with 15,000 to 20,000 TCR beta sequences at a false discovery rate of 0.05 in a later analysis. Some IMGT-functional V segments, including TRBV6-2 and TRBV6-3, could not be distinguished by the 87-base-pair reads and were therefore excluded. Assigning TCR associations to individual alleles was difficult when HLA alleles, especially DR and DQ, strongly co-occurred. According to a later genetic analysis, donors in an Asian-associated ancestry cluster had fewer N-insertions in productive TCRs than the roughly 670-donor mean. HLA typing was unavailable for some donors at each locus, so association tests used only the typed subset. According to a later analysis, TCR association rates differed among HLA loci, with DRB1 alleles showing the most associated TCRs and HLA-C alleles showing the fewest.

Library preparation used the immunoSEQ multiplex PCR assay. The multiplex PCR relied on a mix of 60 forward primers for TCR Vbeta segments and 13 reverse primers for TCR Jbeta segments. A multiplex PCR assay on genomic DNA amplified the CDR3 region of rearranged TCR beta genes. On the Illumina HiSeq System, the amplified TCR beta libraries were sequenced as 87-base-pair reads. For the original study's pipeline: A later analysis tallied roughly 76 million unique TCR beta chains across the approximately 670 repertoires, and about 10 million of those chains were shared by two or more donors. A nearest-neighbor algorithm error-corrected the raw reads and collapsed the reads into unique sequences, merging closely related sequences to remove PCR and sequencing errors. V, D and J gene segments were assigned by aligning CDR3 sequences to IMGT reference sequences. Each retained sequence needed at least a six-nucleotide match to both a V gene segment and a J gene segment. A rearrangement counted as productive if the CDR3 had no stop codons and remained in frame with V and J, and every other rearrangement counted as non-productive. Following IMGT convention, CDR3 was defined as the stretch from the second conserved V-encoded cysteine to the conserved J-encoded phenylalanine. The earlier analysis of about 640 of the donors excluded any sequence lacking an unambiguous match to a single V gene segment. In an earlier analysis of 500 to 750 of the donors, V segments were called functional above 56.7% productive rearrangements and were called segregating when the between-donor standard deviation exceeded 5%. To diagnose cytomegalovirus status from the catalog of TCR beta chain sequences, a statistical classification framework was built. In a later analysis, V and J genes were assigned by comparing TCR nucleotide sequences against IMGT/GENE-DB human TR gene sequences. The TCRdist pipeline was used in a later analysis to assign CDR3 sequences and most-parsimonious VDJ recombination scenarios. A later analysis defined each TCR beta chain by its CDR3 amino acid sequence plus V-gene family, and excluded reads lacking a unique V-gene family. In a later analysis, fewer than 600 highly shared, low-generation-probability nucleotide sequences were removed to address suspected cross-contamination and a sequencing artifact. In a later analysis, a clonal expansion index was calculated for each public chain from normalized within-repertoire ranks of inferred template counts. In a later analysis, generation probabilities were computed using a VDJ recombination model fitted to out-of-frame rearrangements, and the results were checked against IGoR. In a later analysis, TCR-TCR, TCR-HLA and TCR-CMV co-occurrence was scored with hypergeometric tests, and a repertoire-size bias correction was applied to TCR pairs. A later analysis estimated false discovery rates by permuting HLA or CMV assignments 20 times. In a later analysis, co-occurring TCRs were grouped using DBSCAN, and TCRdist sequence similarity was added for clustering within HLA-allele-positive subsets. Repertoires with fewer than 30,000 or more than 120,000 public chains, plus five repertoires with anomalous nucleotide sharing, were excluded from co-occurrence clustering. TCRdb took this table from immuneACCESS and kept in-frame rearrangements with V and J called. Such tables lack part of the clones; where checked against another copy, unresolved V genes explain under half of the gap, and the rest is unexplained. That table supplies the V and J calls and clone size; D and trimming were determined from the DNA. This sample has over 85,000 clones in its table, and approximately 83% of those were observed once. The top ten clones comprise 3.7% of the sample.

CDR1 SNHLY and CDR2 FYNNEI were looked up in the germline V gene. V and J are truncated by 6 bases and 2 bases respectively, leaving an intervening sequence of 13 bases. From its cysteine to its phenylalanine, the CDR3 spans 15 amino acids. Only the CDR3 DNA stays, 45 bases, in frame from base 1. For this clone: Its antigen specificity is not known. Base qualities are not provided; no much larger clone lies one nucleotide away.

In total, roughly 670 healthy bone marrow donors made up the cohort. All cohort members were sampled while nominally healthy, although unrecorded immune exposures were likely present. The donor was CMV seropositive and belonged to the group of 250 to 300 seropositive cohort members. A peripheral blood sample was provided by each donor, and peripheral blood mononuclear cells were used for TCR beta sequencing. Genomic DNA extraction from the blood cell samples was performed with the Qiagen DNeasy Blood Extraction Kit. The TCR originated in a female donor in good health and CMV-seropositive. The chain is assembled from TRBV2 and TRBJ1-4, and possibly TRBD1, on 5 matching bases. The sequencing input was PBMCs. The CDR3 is CASRDTRTTNEKLFF. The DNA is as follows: TGTGCCAGCAGGGACACCCGAACGACTAATGAAAAACTGTTTTTT.